What follows are 6 T cell receptor beta chains derived from one specimen sequenced in a study of cytomegalovirus exposure and HLA in healthy donors. Use of 60 Vbeta and 13 Jbeta primers characterized the PCR. Repertoires were generated with immunoSEQ multiplex PCR, while TCRdb's copy carries only in-frame clones and drops some. The data show over 90,000 clones, 55% to 75% seen once. What was sequenced was PBMCs. These receptors originate from a man in his sixties in good health and CMV-seronegative.

This clone showed up just a few times. V is TRBV5-1 and J is TRBJ1-4; D ambiguous. This CDR3 spans 16 amino acids. Germline CDR1 reads SGHRS; CDR2 reads YFSETQ. Trimming shortened V by 4 bases and J by 4 bases, and 17 bases separated the two germline ends. This CDR3 reads CASSPNSPGSNEKLFF. The CDR3 region has the DNA TGCGCCAGCAGCCCAAACAGTCCCGGGAGTAATGAAAAACTGTTTTTT.

The rearrangement joins TRBV28 to TRBJ1-5; 10 bases are a match to TRBD1. The CDR3 is made up of 22 amino acids. Trimming cost V 7 bases and J 2 bases; bases outside gene matches: 26. Germline V gene lookup returns CDR1 MDHEN and CDR2 SYDVKM. CDR3 in amino acids: CASISTRDRGPPGLFRNQPQHF. The CDR3 region has the DNA TGTGCCAGCATATCCACCCGGGACAGGGGTCCTCCTGGGCTCTTTCGCAATCAGCCCCAGCATTTT.

This clone was counted a single time. This rearrangement joins TRBV7-9 to TRBJ2-5; TRBD2 matches at 13 bases. The CDR3 spans 15 residues. Germline CDR1 reads SEHNR; CDR2 reads FQNEAQ (reference sequence). J was trimmed by 5 bases and V by 2 bases; bases with no gene match: 2. The CDR3 loop reads CASSLTSGGGETQYF. The DNA for the CDR3 is TGTGCCAGCAGCTTAACTAGCGGGGGGGGTGAGACCCAGTACTTC.

The chain uses TRBV6-6 and TRBJ2-3; 11 positions agree with TRBD2. The V and J ends lost 6 bases and 4 bases, in that order; junction bases with no gene match: 6. This CDR3 comprises 15 residues. Germline lookup yields CDR1 MNHNY and CDR2 SVGAGI (reference sequence). The CDR3 sequence: CASRGSGGAADTQYF. CDR3 nucleotides: TGTGCCAGCAGGGGTAGCGGGGGGGCCGCAGATACGCAGTATTTT.

The chain recombines TRBV19 with TRBJ2-2; TRBD1 is a possible D gene (5 bases). CDR1 and CDR2 from the germline V gene are LNHDA and SQIVND (reference sequence). Trimming shortened V by 6 bases and J by 5 bases, and 10 bases separated the two germline ends. This CDR3 is 13 amino acids long. The CDR3 DNA reads as TGTGCCAGTAGATCTCAGGGAACCGGGGAGCTGTTTTTT. Translating gives CASRSQGTGELFF.

The rearrangement uses TRBV10-2 and TRBJ1-1; D might be TRBD1 (5 bases). Trimming cost V 3 bases and J 4 bases, with 9 bases left between them. The CDR3 loop spans 13 amino acids. From germline, CDR1 is WSHSY and CDR2 SAAADI. CDR3 amino acids: CASSDRVSTEAFF. In DNA, the CDR3 is TGCGCCAGCAGTGACAGGGTGAGCACTGAAGCTTTCTTT.